This T cell receptor (beta chain) emerged from a study of shared clonotypes between healthy human individuals. The protocol was immunoSEQ multiplex PCR, while the TCRdb copy is restricted to in-frame clones and leaves out a portion. The repertoire has 1,100,000 or so clones, more than 75% of them found once; the top ten carry approximately 0.5%. CDR3 size: 15 residues. J was trimmed by 6 bases and V by 1 base; bases with no gene match: 8. Germline CDR1 and CDR2: KGHSH and LQKENI. The chain links TRBV18 to TRBJ2-5; 7 bases match TRBD2. This TCR derives from a man younger than 35 in good health. Some clones in this sample may be carry-over from other donors' samples. Input material: memory CD4+ T cells from PBMCs. Regarding subset: CD45RA-negative fraction. CDR3 loop: CASSPLAGDGKTQYF. In DNA form, the CDR3 reads TGTGCCAGCTCACCACTTGCGGGAGACGGAAAGACCCAGTACTTC.